One and the same sample provided the 9 T cell receptor beta chains below, sequenced in a study of radiotherapy plus CTLA-4 blockade in lung cancer. Only in-frame clones appear in the TCRdb table, and some are missing; sequencing was by immunoSEQ multiplex PCR. This table holds about 110,000 clones, 85% found once. The sequencing used peripheral blood, collected from a patient treated with radiotherapy plus ipilimumab. Every receptor here comes from a human donor with non-small cell lung cancer that progressed on radiotherapy plus ipilimumab. Some clones in this sample may be carry-over from other donors' samples.

This chain connects TRBV18 to TRBJ2-7, with D possibly being TRBD1 (6 bases). Germline V CDR1 and CDR2: KGHSH, LQKENI. The CDR3 runs 14 residues. V was clipped by 3 bases and J by 6 bases, with 15 bases between them. CDR3 region: CASSPNRDLVEQYF. The DNA for the CDR3 is TGTGCCAGCTCACCTAACAGGGATCTGGTCGAGCAGTACTTC.

The rearrangement links TRBV11-2 to TRBJ1-4; 7 bases map to TRBD1. CDR3 size: 14 residues. V shed 5 bases, J shed 7 bases, and the junction held 7 bases outside the gene matches. Germline lookup yields CDR1 SGHAT and CDR2 FQNNGV. The CDR3 DNA follows: TGTGCCAGCAGCCCGGGACAGATACTTGAAAAACTGTTTTTT. It codes for CASSPGQILEKLFF.

The J gene is TRBJ1-5, the V gene TRBV9; D might be TRBD1 (5 bases). This CDR3 spans 15 amino acids. Trimming removed 3 bases from V and 0 bases from J, with 10 bases in between. Germline values: CDR1 SGDLS, CDR2 YYNGEE. The CDR3 is CASSDRYHSNQPQHF. The CDR3 DNA sequence: TGTGCCAGCAGCGACAGGTACCATAGCAATCAGCCCCAGCATTTT.

This chain uses TRBV9 with TRBJ1-1; weak D call: TRBD1 (6 bases). This CDR3 has 14 amino acids. Trimming cost V 4 bases and J 1 base, with 11 bases left between them. Per the germline V gene, CDR1 is SGDLS and CDR2 is YYNGEE. The CDR3 DNA follows: TGTGCCAGCAGCCCCCGAGGGGGGAACACTGAAGCTTTCTTT. This gives the protein CASSPRGGNTEAFF.

This chain connects TRBV18 to TRBJ1-5; D unclear. With 2 bases removed from V and 6 bases from J, the gap between germline ends came to 11 bases. The CDR3 consists of 14 residues. The germline CDR1 and CDR2 sequences are KGHSH and LQKENI. CDR3 bases: TGTGCCAGCTCACCAGGGCAGGAGAGTCAGCCCCAGCATTTT. Encoded protein: CASSPGQESQPQHF. Filled out from reference TRBV18 and TRBJ1-5, the complete variable domain reads NAGVMQNPRHLVRRRGQEARLRCSPMKGHSHVYWYRQLPEEGLKFMVYLQKENIIDESGMPKERFSAEFPKEGPSILRIQQVVRGDSAAYFCASSPGQESQPQHFGDGTRLSIL.

The chain combines TRBV5-1 with TRBJ2-7; D not resolved. CDR3 length: 15 residues. Germline V gives CDR1 SGHRS, CDR2 YFSETQ. Trimming removed 4 bases at V and 1 base at J, with 15 bases between. This CDR3 is CASSRSTPPSYEQYF. The CDR3 DNA sequence: TGCGCCAGCAGCCGCTCGACCCCCCCATCCTACGAGCAGTACTTC.

The chain carries TRBV11-2 and TRBJ1-1, with D hard to call. V was cut by 1 base and J by 6 bases, with 6 bases left in between. CDR1 and CDR2 from the germline V gene are SGHAT and FQNNGV. The CDR3 totals 12 residues. As DNA, the CDR3 is TGTGCCAGCAGCTTAGGGAGTGCTGAAGCTTTCTTT. Encoded protein: CASSLGSAEAFF. Filled out from reference TRBV11-2 and TRBJ1-1, the complete variable domain reads EAGVAQSPRYKIIEKRQSVAFWCNPISGHATLYWYQQILGQGPKLLIQFQNNGVVDDSQLPKDRFSAERLKGVDSTLKIQPAKLEDSAVYLCASSLGSAEAFFGQGTRLTVV.

The genes are TRBV6-1 and TRBJ1-2; TRBD1 matches 11 bases. Unmatched junction bases numbered 2, after V lost 5 bases and J lost 3 bases. This CDR3 region has 14 residues. Germline V CDR1 and CDR2: MNHNS, SASEGT. The CDR3 reads CASSKGQGDYGYTF. The CDR3 coding sequence is TGTGCCAGCAGTAAGGGACAGGGGGACTATGGCTACACCTTC.

CDR3 DNA sequence: TGCGCCAGCAGCCAAGACCCCAGGGCAGGCGAGCAGTACTTC. Translating it yields CASSQDPRAGEQYF. The rearrangement joins TRBV4-1 to TRBJ2-7; possibly TRBD1 for D (5 bases). The CDR3 covers 14 residues. The ends were cut back, 0 bases at V and 6 bases at J, with 12 bases in the middle. Germline-derived CDR1 and CDR2 are MGHRA and YSYEKL.